This is a list of T cell receptor beta chains from one sample in a study of blood T cells in healthy people across ages. TCRdb re-called the 5' RACE reads through MiXCR, storing one row per CDR3 protein. The sample gives a few hundred thousand distinct CDR3 sequences, 25% to 30% of which show up once; approximately 18% is in the top ten. Sequencing used blood. Source of these receptors: a woman in her 70s in good health. Both conserved end residues are part of each CDR3. A D gene is named only where the DNA matches it firmly. Size is omitted from some rows. Given values are once, few, many or a class for expanded clones.

clone size	D gene	V gene	J gene	CDR3 DNA	CDR3 protein
.	.	TRBV7-2	TRBJ2-1	TGTGCCAGCAGCTTAGCAATAACAGAGCAGTTCTTC	CASSLAITEQFF
few	TRBD1	TRBV7-2	TRBJ2-5	TGTGCCAGCAGCCCTCTCGCGAGACAGGGGCAAGAGACCCAGTACTTC	CASSPLARQGQETQYF
.	.	TRBV7-9	TRBJ2-3	TGTGCCAGCAGCTTAATGCGCACAGATACGCAGTATTTT	CASSLMRTDTQYF
.	.	TRBV6-5	TRBJ2-5	TGTGCCAGCAGAATAAAAGAGACCCAGTACTTC	CASRIKETQYF
few	.	TRBV7-2	TRBJ2-2	TGTGCCAGCAGACACAGTCCGGGCACAACAAACACCGGGGAGCTGTTTTTT	CASRHSPGTTNTGELFF
.	.	TRBV6-2/TRBV6-3	TRBJ1-5	TGTGCCAGCACCGAGAGTAGCAATCAGCCCCAGCATTTT	CASTESSNQPQHF
few	.	TRBV6-1	TRBJ2-3	TGTGCCAGCAGTGAAATAGGGGGGAGAACAGATACGCAGTATTTT	CASSEIGGRTDTQYF
.	.	TRBV28	TRBJ1-4	TGTGCCAGCAGATCAGGGGTATCTAATGAAAAACTGTTTTTT	CASRSGVSNEKLFF
.	TRBD2	TRBV7-2	TRBJ2-3	TGTGCCAGCAGCTCGACCACACTAGCGGGGGCCAAAGGAGATACGCAGTATTTT	CASSSTTLAGAKGDTQYF
.	.	TRBV20-1	TRBJ2-7	TGCAGTGCTAGAGGGGACATCCACTACGAGCAGTACTTC	CSARGDIHYEQYF
few	.	TRBV11-3	TRBJ1-3	TGTGCCAGCAGCCTGAACTGGGCACCTGGAAACACCATATATTTT	CASSLNWAPGNTIYF
.	TRBD1	TRBV6-2/TRBV6-3	TRBJ1-5	TGTGCCAGCAGCCGGGACAGGGTCGGCAATCAGCCCCAGCATTTT	CASSRDRVGNQPQHF
.	.	TRBV7-2	TRBJ2-3	TGTGCCAGCAGCCCGCCGTATGGGTGGGAGGCTAGCACAGATACGCAGTATTTT	CASSPPYGWEASTDTQYF
once	TRBD1	TRBV4-1	TRBJ1-4	TGCGCCAGCAGCCAAGCGACAGGGGATAATGAAAAACTGTTTTTT	CASSQATGDNEKLFF
.	.	TRBV3-1	TRBJ1-2	TGTGCCAGCAGTCCGTTTACAGGGTTCTATGGCTACACCTTC	CASSPFTGFYGYTF
.	TRBD1	TRBV24-1	TRBJ1-1	TGTGCCACCAGTGAGCCAAGACAGGGGGCGGAGGCTTTCTTT	CATSEPRQGAEAFF
.	.	TRBV2	TRBJ2-4	TGTGCCAGCAGGGCCCGAGGAGGAGGAATGGGGGTGGCCAAAAACATTCAGTACTTC	CASRARGGGMGVAKNIQYF
.	.	TRBV6-2/TRBV6-3	TRBJ1-3	TGTGCCAGCAGTCTACGACAGATACTCTCTGGAAACACCATATATTTT	CASSLRQILSGNTIYF
.	.	TRBV20-1	TRBJ1-1	TGCAGTGCTAGTGATAGGCGCGCGAACGCTGAAGCTTTCTTT	CSASDRRANAEAFF
.	.	TRBV5-1	TRBJ2-4	TGCGCCAGCAGCTTGGGACAGGAGCTAGCCAAAAACATTCAGTACTTC	CASSLGQELAKNIQYF
.	.	TRBV4-3	TRBJ1-3	TGCGCCAGCAGCCAAGCTTTTGGGGGAGGGCCCTCTGGAAACACCATATATTTT	CASSQAFGGGPSGNTIYF
.	TRBD2	TRBV2	TRBJ2-3	TGTGCCAGCAGTGGGTCAGCCATAGCGGGACCCACAGATACGCAGTATTTT	CASSGSAIAGPTDTQYF